These 12 T cell receptor beta chains share one sample of origin, sequenced in a study of Ad26.COV2.S vaccination and SARS-CoV-2 variants (dated by TCRdb to the early 2020s). To prepare the library, the immunoSEQ multiplex PCR assay was applied. The immuneACCESS repertoire file appears here via TCRdb, limited to in-frame rearrangements. These files lack a portion of the clones; in checked studies, under half of the deficit traces to unresolved V genes, and the cause of the others is not known. Recorded for this sample are about 350,000 clones; around nine tenths of them occurred a single time. Together, the top ten hold approximately 5% of the sample. This specimen's treatment or condition label, interpreted: about 20 received Ad26.COV2.S at low or high dose, single or two shots; several received placebo; per-sample allocation not given. For vaccine and placebo recipients, repertoires were sequenced using samples collected on day 63 after the first injection.

The sample was peripheral blood, taken in a trial of Ad26.COV2.S vaccine versus placebo. The receptors come from a person aged 18-65 years who received the Ad26.COV2.S COVID-19 vaccine or a placebo.

The chain links TRBV5-4 to TRBJ2-6; the D is unclear. Trimming left V 5 bases short and J 0 bases short, with 9 bases between. Germline CDR1 is SGHNT and CDR2 is YYREEE (reference sequence). The CDR3 extends over 15 amino acids. CDR3 sequence: CASSHSGSGANVLTF. The CDR3 bases are TGTGCCAGCAGTCACTCGGGCTCTGGGGCCAACGTCCTGACTTTC.

In this sample, this clone turned up once. The chain combines TRBV7-2 with TRBJ1-1; 7 nucleotides match TRBD1. The CDR3 spans 16 residues. The germline V gene encodes CDR1 SGHTA and CDR2 FQGNSA. After removal of 2 bases from V and 4 bases from J, the junction contained 10 bases not matched to a gene. CDR3 sequence (DNA): TGTGCCAGCAGCTTACGACTACAGGGGATGGGCACTGAAGCTTTCTTT. Protein: CASSLRLQGMGTEAFF.

This chain connects TRBV5-4 to TRBJ1-1; 9 bases agree with TRBD1. The V gene end was trimmed by 4 bases and the J gene end by 4 bases; junction bases not matched to a gene: 8. CDR3 length equals 15 residues. Germline V gene lookup returns CDR1 SGHNT and CDR2 YYREEE (reference sequence). The CDR3: CASSDRDRVSTEAFF. For the CDR3, the DNA is TGTGCCAGCAGCGATCGGGACAGGGTGTCCACTGAAGCTTTCTTT. Drawing the rest from reference TRBV5-4 and TRBJ1-1, the complete variable domain is ETGVTQSPTHLIKTRGQQVTLRCSSQSGHNTVSWYQQALGQGPQFIFQYYREEENGRGNFPPRFSGLQFPNYSSELNVNALELDDSALYLCASSDRDRVSTEAFFGQGTRLTVV.

This clone was observed a single time. The chain joins TRBV2 to TRBJ1-1; TRBD1 agrees at 11 bases. The V gene end was trimmed by 2 bases and the J gene end by 3 bases; junction bases not matched to a gene: 2. CDR3 length: 15 amino acids. Per germline, CDR1 SNHLY and CDR2 FYNNEI. The DNA for the CDR3 is TGTGCCAGCAGTGAATCGGGACAGGGGGACACTGAAGCTTTCTTT. It translates to CASSESGQGDTEAFF.

The V gene is TRBV27, the J gene TRBJ1-4; D is perhaps TRBD1 (5 bases). Germline assignment: CDR1 MNHEY and CDR2 SMNVEV (reference sequence). This CDR3 has 14 amino acids. Trimming shortened V by 6 bases and J by 7 bases, and 15 bases separated the two germline ends. CDR3 DNA: TGTGCCAGCAGACTCCAGGGAGAGGGTGAAAAACTGTTTTTT. Residues: CASRLQGEGEKLFF.

This rearrangement joins TRBV27 to TRBJ1-2; perhaps TRBD1 as D (6 bases). The CDR3 covers 14 residues. CDR1 is MNHEY, CDR2 SMNVEV, per germline (reference sequence). The V end lost 5 bases, the J end lost 2 bases, and 12 bases lay between the germline ends. For the CDR3, the DNA is TGTGCCAGCAGTAAGCGGGACAAGAACTATGGCTACACCTTC. Its protein is CASSKRDKNYGYTF.

This clone occurred once. V usage is TRBV28 and J usage is TRBJ2-7; D is possibly TRBD1 or TRBD2 (5 bases each). CDR3 length: 15 residues. Germline V gene sequence: CDR1 MDHEN, CDR2 SYDVKM. Trimming took 7 bases from V and 3 from J, leaving 19 bases between them. Written as DNA, the CDR3 is TGTGCCAGCAAACCTTCCGGGACGGTGAACTACGAGCAGTACTTC. It codes for CASKPSGTVNYEQYF.

This clone was recorded once. The rearrangement links TRBV4-3 to TRBJ2-7; 10 bases line up with TRBD2. Germline CDR1 is LGHNA and CDR2 is YSLEER. The CDR3 totals 15 residues. J lost 11 bases, V lost 0 bases, and 10 bases had no gene match. The CDR3 here is CASSQDLLAGDPKYF. The DNA of the CDR3 is TGCGCCAGCAGCCAAGATCTTCTAGCGGGGGACCCGAAGTACTTC.

This clone has just one count. The chain is built from TRBV10-2 and TRBJ2-3; D unresolved. The germline gives CDR1 WSHSY, CDR2 SAAADI. The V gene lost 4 bases and the J gene lost 5 bases, with 4 bases spanning the gap. This CDR3 has 11 residues. The chain's CDR3 is CASSVRDTQYF. DNA for the CDR3: TGCGCCAGCAGTGTCAGAGATACGCAGTATTTT.

The chain joins TRBV5-1 to TRBJ2-3; tentative D call: TRBD1 (6 bases). The CDR3 contains 14 residues. The V and J ends lost 1 base and 4 bases respectively, with 10 bases between them. Looked up from germline, CDR1 is SGHRS and CDR2 is YFSETQ. The CDR3 here is CASSLTQGSDTQYF. CDR3 coding DNA: TGCGCCAGCAGCTTGACCCAGGGGTCAGATACGCAGTATTTT.

The J gene is TRBJ1-4, the V gene TRBV6-5; D possibly corresponds to TRBD1 (5 bases). The V end was cut by 6 bases, the J end by 8 bases, with 13 bases between. The CDR3 runs 13 residues. From germline, CDR1 is MNHEY and CDR2 SVGAGI. This CDR3 reads CASSSGAMEKLFF. In DNA, the CDR3 is TGTGCCAGCAGCTCCGGGGCAATGGAAAAACTGTTTTTT.

This sequence joins TRBV9 and TRBJ2-5, with TRBD2 matching over 11 bases. Germline trimming cut 3 bases from V and 7 bases from J; bases unmatched to any gene: 5. The length of the CDR3 is 14 residues. Germline CDR1 and CDR2: SGDLS and YYNGEE. CDR3 sequence reads: CASSASGTSGTQYF. Here the CDR3 DNA reads TGTGCCAGCAGCGCCTCCGGGACTAGCGGGACCCAGTACTTC.